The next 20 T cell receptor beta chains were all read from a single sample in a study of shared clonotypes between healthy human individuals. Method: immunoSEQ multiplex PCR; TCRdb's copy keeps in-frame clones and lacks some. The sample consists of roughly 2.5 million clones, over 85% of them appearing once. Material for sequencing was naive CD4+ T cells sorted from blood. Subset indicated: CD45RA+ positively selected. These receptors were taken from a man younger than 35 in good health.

The CDR3 reads CASKGASGGSGELFF. The CDR3 coding sequence is TGTGCCAGCAAGGGGGCTAGCGGGGGCAGCGGGGAGCTGTTTTTT. The V call is TRBV2, the J call TRBJ2-2, with 10 nucleotides matching TRBD2. Trimming cost V 7 bases and J 7 bases; bases outside gene matches: 9. This CDR3 has 15 residues. Looked up from germline, CDR1 is SNHLY and CDR2 is FYNNEI.

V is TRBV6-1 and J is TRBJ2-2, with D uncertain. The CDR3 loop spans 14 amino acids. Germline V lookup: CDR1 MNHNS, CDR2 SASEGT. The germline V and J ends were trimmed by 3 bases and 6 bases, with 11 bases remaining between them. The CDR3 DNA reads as TGTGCCAGCAGTGAGCTGTCCTGGGCCGGGGAGCTGTTTTTT. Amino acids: CASSELSWAGELFF.

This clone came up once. The CDR3 loop reads CASSPSLAGVGETQYF. The CDR3 coding sequence is TGCGCCAGCAGCCCGTCCTTAGCGGGAGTGGGGGAGACCCAGTACTTC. V is TRBV5-1 and J is TRBJ2-5; 9 bases are a match to TRBD2. J gave up 5 bases and V 4 bases, and 12 bases lay outside the gene matches. CDR1 is SGHRS and CDR2 is YFSETQ in the germline V gene. The CDR3 spans 16 residues.

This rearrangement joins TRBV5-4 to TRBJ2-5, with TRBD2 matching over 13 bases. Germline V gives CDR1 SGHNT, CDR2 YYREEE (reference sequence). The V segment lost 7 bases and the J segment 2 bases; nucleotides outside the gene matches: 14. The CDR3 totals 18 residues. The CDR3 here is CASAKGGTSGEIQETQYF. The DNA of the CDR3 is TGTGCCAGCGCAAAGGGTGGGACTAGCGGGGAGATACAAGAGACCCAGTACTTC.

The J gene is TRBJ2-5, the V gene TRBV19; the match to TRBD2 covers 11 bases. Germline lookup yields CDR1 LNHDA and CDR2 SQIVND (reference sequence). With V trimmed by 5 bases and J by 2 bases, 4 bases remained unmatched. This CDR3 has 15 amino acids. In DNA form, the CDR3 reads TGTGCCAGTAGTGCCGTAGCGGGGGGGCAAGAGACCCAGTACTTC. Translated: CASSAVAGGQETQYF.

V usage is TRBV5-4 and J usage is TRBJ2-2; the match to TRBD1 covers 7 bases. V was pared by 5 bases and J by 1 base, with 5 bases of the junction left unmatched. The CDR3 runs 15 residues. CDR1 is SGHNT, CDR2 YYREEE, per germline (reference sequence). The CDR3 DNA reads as TGTGCCAGCAGTCAAACAGGGGTGAACACCGGGGAGCTGTTTTTT. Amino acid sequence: CASSQTGVNTGELFF. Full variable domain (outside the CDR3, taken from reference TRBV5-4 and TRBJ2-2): ETGVTQSPTHLIKTRGQQVTLRCSSQSGHNTVSWYQQALGQGPQFIFQYYREEENGRGNFPPRFSGLQFPNYSSELNVNALELDDSALYLCASSQTGVNTGELFFGEGSRLTVL.

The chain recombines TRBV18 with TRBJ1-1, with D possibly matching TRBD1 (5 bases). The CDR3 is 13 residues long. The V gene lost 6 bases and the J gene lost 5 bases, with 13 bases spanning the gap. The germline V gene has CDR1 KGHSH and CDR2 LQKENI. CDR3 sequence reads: CASSGSEGTEAFF. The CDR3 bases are TGTGCCAGCTCGGGCTCCGAGGGGACTGAAGCTTTCTTT.

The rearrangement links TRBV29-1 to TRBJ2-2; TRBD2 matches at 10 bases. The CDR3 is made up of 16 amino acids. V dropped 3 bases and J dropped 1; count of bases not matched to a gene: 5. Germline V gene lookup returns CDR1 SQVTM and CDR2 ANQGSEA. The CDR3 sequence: CSVDKSSGRNTGELFF. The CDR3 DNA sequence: TGCAGCGTTGATAAGTCTAGCGGGAGGAACACCGGGGAGCTGTTTTTT.

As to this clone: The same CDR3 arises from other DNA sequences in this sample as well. CDR3 in amino acids: CASSPLAGGPSDTQYF. CDR3 coding DNA: TGTGCCAGCTCACCACTAGCGGGAGGGCCATCAGATACGCAGTATTTT. This chain links TRBV18 with TRBJ2-3; 11 nucleotides align to TRBD2. The CDR3 consists of 16 residues. Germline V CDR1 and CDR2: KGHSH, LQKENI. V dropped 1 base and J dropped 4; count of bases not matched to a gene: 4.

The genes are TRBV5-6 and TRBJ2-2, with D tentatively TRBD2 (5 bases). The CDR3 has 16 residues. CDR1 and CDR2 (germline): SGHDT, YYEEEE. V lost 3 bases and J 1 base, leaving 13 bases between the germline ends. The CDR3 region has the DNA TGTGCCAGCAGCTCCCCGGCGGGTTTGAACACCGGGGAGCTGTTTTTT. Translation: CASSSPAGLNTGELFF.

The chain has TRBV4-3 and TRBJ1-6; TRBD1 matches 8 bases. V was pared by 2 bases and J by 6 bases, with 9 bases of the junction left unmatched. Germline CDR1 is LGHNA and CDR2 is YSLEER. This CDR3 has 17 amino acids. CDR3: CASSQLRPGQVNSPLHF. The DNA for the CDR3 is TGCGCCAGCAGCCAACTAAGGCCGGGACAGGTTAATTCACCCCTCCACTTT.

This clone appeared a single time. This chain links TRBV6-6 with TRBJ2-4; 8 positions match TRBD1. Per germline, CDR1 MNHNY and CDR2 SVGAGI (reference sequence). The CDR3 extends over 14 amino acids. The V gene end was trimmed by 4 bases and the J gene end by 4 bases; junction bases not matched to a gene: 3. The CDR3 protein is CASSLGQGKNIQYF. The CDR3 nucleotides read TGTGCCAGCAGTTTAGGACAGGGTAAAAACATTCAGTACTTC.

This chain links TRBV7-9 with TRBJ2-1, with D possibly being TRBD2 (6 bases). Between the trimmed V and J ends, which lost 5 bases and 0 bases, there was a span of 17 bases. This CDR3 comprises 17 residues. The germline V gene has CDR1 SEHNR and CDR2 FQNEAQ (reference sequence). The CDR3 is CASSRSLSGPSYNEQFF. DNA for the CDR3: TGTGCCAGCAGCCGTTCCTTAAGCGGGCCCTCCTACAATGAGCAGTTCTTC.

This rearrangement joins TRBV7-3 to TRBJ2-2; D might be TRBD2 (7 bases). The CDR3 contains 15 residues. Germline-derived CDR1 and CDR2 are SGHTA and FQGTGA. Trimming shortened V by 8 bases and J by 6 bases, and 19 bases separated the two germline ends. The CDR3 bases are TGTGCCAGCTCTACGGGGGGCCCTCTGTCCGGGGAGCTGTTTTTT. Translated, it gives CASSTGGPLSGELFF.

In DNA, the CDR3 is TGTGCCATCAGTGTGGGGGATGAAATGAACACTGAAGCTTTCTTT. This codes for CAISVGDEMNTEAFF. The V call is TRBV10-3, the J call TRBJ1-1; weak D call: TRBD1 (5 bases). The CDR3 spans 15 residues. CDR1 is ENHRY, CDR2 SYGVKD, per germline. Deletions cut 4 bases from V and 0 bases from J, with 12 bases between.

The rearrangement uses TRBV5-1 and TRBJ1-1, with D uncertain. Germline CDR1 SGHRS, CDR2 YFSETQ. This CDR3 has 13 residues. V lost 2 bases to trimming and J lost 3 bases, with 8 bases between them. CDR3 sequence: CASSLREDTEAFF. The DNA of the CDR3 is TGCGCCAGCAGCTTAAGGGAGGACACTGAAGCTTTCTTT.

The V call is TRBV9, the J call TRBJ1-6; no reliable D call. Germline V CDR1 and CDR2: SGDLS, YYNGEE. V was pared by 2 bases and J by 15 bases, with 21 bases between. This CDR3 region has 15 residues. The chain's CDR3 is CASSVGPGGPLILHF. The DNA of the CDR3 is TGTGCCAGCAGCGTGGGCCCCGGAGGGCCGCTCATCCTCCACTTT. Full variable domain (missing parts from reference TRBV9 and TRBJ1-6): DSGVTQTPKHLITATGQRVTLRCSPRSGDLSVYWYQQSLDQGLQFLIQYYNGEERAKGNILERFSAQQFPDLHSELNLSSLELGDSALYFCASSVGPGGPLILHFGNGTRLTVT.

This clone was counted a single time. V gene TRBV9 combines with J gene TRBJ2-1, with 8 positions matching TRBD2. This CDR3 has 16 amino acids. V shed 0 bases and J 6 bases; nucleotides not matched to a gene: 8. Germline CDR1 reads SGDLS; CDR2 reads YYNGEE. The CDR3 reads CASSVDPAGGPNEQFF. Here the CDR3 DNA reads TGTGCCAGCAGCGTAGACCCCGCGGGAGGACCCAATGAGCAGTTCTTC.

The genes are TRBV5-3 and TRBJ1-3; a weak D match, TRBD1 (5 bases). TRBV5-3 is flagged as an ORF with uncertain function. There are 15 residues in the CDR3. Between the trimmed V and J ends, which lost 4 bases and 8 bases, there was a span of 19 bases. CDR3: CARSLWDQARHTIYF. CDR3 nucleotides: TGTGCCAGAAGCCTTTGGGACCAGGCCAGGCACACCATATATTTT.

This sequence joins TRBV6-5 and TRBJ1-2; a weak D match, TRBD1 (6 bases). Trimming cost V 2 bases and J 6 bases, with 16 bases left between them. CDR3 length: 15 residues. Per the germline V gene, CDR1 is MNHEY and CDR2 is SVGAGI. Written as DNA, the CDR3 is TGTGCCAGCAGTTACACAACGACAGGTGCGAATGGCTACACCTTC. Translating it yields CASSYTTTGANGYTF.